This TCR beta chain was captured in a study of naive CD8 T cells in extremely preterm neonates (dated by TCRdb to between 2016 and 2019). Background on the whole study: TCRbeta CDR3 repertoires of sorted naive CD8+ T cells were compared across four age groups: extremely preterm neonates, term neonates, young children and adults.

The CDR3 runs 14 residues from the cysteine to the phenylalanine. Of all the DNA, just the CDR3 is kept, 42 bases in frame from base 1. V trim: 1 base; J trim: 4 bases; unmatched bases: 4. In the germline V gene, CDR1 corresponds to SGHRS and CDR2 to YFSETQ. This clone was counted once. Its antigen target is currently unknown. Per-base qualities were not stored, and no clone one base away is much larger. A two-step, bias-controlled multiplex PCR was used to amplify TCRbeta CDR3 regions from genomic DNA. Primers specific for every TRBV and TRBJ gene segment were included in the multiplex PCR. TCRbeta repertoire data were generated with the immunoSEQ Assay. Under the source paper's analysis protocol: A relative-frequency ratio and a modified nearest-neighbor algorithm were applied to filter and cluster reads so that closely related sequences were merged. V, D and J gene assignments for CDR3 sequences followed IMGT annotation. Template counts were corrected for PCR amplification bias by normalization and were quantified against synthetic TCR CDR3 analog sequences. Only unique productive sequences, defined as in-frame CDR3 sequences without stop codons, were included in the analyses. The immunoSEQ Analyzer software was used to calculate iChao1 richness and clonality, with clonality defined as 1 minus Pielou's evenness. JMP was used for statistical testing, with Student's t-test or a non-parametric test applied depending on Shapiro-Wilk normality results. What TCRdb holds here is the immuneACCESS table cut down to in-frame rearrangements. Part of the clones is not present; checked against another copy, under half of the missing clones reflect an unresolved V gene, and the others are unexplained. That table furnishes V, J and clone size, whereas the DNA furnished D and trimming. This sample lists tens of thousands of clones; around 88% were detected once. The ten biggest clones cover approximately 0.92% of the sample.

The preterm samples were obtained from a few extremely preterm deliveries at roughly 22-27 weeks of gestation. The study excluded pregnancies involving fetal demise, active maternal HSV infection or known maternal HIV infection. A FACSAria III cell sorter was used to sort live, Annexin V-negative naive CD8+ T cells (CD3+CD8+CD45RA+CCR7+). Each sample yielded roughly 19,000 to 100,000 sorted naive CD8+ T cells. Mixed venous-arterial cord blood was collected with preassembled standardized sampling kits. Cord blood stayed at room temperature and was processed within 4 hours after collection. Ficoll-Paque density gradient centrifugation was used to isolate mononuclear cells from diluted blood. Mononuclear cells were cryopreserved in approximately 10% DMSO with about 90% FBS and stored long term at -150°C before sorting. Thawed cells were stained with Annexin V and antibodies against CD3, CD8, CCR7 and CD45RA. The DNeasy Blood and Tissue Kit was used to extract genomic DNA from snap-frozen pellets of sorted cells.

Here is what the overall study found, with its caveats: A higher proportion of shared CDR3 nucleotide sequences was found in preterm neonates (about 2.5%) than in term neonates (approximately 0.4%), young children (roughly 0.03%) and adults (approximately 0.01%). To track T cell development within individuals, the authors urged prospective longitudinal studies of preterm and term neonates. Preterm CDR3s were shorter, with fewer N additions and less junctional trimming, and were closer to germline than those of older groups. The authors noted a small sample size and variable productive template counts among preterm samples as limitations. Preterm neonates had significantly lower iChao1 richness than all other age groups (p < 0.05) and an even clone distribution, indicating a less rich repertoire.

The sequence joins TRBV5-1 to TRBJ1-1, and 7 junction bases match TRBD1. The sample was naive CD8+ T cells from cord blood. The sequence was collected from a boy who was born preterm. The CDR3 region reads CASSLQGVSTEAFF. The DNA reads TGCGCCAGCAGCTTGCAGGGGGTGAGCACTGAAGCTTTCTTT.